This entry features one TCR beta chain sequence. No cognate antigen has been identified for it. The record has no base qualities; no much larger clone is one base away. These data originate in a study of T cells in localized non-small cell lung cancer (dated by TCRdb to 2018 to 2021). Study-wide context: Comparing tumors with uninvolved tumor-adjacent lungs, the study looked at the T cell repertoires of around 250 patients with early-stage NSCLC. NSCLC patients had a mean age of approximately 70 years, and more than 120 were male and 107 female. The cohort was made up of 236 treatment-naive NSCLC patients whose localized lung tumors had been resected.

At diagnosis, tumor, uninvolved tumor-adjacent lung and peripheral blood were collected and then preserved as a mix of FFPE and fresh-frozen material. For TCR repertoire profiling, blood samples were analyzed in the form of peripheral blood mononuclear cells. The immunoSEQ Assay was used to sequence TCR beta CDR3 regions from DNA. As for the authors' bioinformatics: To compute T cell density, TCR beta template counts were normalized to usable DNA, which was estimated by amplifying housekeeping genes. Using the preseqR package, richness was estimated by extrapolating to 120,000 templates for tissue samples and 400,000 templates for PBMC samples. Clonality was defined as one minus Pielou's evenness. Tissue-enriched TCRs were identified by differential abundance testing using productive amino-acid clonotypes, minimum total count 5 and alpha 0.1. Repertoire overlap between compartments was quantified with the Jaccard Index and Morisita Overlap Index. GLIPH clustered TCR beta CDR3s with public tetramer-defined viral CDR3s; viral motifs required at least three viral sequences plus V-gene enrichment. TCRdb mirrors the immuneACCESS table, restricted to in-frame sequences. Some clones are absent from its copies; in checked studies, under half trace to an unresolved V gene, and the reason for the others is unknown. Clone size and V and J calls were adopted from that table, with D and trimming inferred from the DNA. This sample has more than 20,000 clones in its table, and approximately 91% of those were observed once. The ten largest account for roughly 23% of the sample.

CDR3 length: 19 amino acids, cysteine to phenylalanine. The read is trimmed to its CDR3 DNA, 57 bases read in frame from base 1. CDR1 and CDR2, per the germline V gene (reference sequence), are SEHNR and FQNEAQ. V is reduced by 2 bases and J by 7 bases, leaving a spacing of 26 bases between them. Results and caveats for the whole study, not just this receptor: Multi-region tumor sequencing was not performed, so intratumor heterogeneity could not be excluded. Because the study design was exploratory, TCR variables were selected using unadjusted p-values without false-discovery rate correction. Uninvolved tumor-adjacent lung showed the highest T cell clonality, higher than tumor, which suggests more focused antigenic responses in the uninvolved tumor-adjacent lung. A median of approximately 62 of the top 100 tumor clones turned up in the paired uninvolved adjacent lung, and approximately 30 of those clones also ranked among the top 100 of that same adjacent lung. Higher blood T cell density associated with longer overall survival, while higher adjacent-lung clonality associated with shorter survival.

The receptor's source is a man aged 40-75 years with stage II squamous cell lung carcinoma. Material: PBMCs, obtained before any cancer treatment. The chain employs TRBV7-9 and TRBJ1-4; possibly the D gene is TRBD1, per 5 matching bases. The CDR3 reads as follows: CASSLNEGYPYGEGEKLFF. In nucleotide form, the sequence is TGTGCCAGCAGCTTAAACGAGGGGTATCCCTATGGCGAGGGTGAAAAACTGTTTTTT.